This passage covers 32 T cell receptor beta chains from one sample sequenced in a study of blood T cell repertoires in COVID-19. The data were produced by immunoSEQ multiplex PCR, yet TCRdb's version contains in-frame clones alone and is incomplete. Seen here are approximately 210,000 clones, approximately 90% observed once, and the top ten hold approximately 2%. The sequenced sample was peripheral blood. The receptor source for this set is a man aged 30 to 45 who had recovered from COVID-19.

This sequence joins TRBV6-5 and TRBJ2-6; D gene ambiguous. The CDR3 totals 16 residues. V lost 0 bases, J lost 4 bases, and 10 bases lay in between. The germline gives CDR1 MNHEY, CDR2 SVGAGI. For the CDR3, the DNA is TGTGCCAGCAGTTACTCATCAGTAGCCGGGGCCAACGTCCTGACTTTC. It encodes CASSYSSVAGANVLTF.

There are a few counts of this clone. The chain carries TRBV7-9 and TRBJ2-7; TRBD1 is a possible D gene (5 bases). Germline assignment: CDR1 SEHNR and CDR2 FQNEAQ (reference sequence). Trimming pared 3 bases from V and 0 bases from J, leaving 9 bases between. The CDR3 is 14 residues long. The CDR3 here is CASSFQGISYEQYF. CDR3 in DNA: TGTGCCAGCAGCTTTCAGGGAATCTCCTACGAGCAGTACTTC.

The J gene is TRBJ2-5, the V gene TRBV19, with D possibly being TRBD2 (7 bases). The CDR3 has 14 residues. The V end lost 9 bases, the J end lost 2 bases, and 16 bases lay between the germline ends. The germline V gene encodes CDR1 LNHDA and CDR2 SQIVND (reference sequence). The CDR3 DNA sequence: TGTGCCAGCTCAAGGGGGGGCCAACAAGAGACCCAGTACTTC. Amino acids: CASSRGGQQETQYF.

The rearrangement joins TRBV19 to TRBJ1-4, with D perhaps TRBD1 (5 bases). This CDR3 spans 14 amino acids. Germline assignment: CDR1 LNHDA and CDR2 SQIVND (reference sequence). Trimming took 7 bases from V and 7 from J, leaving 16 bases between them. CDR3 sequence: CASTMDGGGEKLFF. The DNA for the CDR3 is TGTGCCAGTACCATGGACGGGGGTGGTGAAAAACTGTTTTTT.

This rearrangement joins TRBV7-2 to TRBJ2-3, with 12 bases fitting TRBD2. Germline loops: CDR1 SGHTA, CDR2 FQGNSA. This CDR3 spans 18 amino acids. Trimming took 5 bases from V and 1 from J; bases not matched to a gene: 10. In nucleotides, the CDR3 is TGTGCCAGCAGCCGGGGGCTAGCGGGGGGGCGCGGCACAGATACGCAGTATTTT. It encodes CASSRGLAGGRGTDTQYF.

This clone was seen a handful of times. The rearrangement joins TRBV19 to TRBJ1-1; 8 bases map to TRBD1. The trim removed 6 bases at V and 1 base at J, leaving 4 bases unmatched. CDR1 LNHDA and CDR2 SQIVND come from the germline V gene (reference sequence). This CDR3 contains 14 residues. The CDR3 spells CASRTGERNTEAFF. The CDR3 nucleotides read TGTGCCAGTAGGACAGGGGAAAGGAACACTGAAGCTTTCTTT.

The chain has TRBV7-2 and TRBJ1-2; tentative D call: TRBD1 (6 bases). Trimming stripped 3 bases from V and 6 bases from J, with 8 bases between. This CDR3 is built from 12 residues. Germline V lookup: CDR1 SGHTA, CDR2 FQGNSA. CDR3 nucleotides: TGTGCCAGCAGCTTCCACAGGGATGGCTACACCTTC. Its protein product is CASSFHRDGYTF.

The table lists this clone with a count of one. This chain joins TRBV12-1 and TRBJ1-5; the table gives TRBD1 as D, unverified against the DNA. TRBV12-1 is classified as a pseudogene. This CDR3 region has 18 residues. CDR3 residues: CASSFKPRGVPHNQPQHF. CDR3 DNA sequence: TGTGCCAGCAGCTTTAAACCCAGGGGGGTACCCCATAATCAGCCCCAGCATTTT.

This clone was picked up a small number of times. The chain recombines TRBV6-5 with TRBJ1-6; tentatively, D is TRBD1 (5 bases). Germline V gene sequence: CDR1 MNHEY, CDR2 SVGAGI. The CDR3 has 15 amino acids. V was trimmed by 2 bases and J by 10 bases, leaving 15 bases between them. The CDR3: CASSYGQGFRSPLHF. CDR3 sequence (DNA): TGTGCCAGCAGTTACGGGCAGGGCTTTCGGTCACCCCTCCACTTT.

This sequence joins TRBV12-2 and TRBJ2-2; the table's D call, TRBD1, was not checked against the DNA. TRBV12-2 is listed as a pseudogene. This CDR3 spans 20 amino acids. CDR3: CASRLCLGTGGRIYTGELFF. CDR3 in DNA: TGTGCAAGTCGCTTATGTCTCGGGACAGGGGGAAGGATTTACACCGGGGAGCTGTTTTTT.

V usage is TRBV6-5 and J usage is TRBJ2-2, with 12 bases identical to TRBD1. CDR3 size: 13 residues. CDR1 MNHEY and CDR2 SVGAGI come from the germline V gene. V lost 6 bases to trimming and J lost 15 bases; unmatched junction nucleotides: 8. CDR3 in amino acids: CASRGQGAGMVFF. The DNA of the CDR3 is TGTGCCAGCAGGGGACAGGGGGCGGGAATGGTGTTTTTT.

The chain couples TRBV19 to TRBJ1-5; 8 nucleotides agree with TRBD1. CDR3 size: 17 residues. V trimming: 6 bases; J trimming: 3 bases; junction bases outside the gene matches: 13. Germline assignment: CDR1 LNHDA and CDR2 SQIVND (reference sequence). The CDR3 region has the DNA TGTGCCAGTAGGTTGGACAGGGAAGGGCGTGACAATCAGCCCCAGCATTTT. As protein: CASRLDREGRDNQPQHF.

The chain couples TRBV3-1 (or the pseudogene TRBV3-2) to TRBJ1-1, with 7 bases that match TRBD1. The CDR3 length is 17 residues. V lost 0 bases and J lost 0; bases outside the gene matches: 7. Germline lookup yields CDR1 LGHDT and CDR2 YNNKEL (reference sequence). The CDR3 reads CASSQDFGDSMNTEAFF. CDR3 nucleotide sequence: TGTGCCAGCAGCCAAGATTTTGGGGACAGCATGAACACTGAAGCTTTCTTT.

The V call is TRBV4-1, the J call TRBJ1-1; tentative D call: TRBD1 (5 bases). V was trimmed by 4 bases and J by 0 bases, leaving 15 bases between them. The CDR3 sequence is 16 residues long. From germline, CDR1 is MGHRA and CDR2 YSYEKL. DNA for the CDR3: TGCGCCAGCAGCCTTTTAGAGGCCAGGGTGAACACTGAAGCTTTCTTT. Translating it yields CASSLLEARVNTEAFF.

The CDR3 coding sequence is TGCGCCAGCAGCTTGTTCGGGACCGGGGAGCTGTTTTTT. This sequence encodes CASSLFGTGELFF. The chain couples TRBV5-1 to TRBJ2-2; no reliable D call. Germline loops: CDR1 SGHRS, CDR2 YFSETQ. Trimming took off 1 base at V and 5 bases at J, with 6 bases between the two ends. The CDR3 is made up of 13 amino acids.

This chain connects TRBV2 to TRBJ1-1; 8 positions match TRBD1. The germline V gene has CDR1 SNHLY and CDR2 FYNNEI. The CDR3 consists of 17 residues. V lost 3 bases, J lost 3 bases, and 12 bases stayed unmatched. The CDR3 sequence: CASSEAWTGKADTEAFF. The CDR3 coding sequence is TGTGCCAGCAGTGAGGCCTGGACAGGGAAGGCGGACACTGAAGCTTTCTTT.

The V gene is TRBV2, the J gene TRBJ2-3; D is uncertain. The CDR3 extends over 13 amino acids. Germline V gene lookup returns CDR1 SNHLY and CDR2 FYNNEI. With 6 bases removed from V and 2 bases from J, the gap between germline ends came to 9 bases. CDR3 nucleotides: TGTGCCAGCAGGGCAGACATCACAGATACGCAGTATTTT. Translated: CASRADITDTQYF. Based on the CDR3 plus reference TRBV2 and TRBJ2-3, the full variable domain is EPEVTQTPSHQVTQMGQEVILRCVPISNHLYFYWYRQILGQKVEFLVSFYNNEISEKSEIFDDQFSVERPDGSNFTLKIRSTKLEDSAMYFCASRADITDTQYFGPGTRLTVL.

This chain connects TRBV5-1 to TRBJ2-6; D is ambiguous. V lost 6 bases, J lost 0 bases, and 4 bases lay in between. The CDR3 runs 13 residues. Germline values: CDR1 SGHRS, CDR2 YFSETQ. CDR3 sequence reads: CASTLSGANVLTF. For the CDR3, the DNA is TGCGCCAGCACTCTCTCTGGGGCCAACGTCCTGACTTTC.

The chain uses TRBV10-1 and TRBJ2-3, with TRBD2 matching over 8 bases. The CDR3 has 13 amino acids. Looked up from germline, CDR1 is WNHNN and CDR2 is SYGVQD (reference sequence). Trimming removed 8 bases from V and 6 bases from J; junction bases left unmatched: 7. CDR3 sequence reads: CASSRGGADTQYF. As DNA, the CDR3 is TGCGCCAGCTCACGGGGGGGAGCCGATACGCAGTATTTT.

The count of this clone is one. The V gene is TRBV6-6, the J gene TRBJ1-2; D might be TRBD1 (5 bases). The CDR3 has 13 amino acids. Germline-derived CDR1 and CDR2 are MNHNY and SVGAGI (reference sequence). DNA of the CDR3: TGTGCTACGCACATAGGGGTTCTCTATGGCTACACCTTC. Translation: CATHIGVLYGYTF.

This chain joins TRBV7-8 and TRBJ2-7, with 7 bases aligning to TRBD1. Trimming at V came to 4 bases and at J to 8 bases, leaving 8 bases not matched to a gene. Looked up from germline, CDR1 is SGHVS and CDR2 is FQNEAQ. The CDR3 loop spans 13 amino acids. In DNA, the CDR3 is TGTGCCAGCAGCTCACGGGACAGTCAGAAGCAGTACTTC. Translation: CASSSRDSQKQYF.

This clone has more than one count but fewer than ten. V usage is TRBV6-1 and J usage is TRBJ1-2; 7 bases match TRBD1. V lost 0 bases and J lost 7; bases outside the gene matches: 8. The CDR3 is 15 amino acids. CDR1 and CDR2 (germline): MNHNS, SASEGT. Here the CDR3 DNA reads TGTGCCAGCAGTGAAGCAAAGGGGACAGTTGGTGGCTACACCTTC. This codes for CASSEAKGTVGGYTF.

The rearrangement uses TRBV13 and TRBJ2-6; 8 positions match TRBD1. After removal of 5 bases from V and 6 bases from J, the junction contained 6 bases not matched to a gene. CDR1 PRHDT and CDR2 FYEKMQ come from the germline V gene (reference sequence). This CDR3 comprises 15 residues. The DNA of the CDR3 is TGTGCCAGCAGCCTCAGGGGGCGCCTGGCCAACGTCCTGACTTTC. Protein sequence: CASSLRGRLANVLTF.

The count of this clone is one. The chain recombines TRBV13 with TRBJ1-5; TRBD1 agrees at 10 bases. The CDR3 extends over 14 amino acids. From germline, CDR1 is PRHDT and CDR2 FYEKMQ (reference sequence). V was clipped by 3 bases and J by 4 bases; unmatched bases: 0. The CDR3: CASSLGQGNQPQHF. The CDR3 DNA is TGTGCCAGCAGCTTGGGACAGGGGAATCAGCCCCAGCATTTT.

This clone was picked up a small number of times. CDR3 loop: CASSHETAYGYTF. CDR3 sequence (DNA): TGTGCCAGCAGCCATGAGACAGCCTATGGCTACACCTTC. This sequence joins TRBV5-4 and TRBJ1-2; possibly TRBD1 for D (5 bases). CDR3 length equals 13 residues. Deletions cut 4 bases from V and 4 bases from J, with 11 bases between. Looked up from germline, CDR1 is SGHNT and CDR2 is YYREEE (reference sequence).

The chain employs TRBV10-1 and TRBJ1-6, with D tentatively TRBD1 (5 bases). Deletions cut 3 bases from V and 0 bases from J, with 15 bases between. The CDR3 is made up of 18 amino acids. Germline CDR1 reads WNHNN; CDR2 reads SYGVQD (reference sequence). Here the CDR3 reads CASSDAGRWFSYNSPLHF. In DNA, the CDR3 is TGCGCCAGCAGTGATGCAGGGAGGTGGTTCTCCTATAATTCACCCCTCCACTTT.

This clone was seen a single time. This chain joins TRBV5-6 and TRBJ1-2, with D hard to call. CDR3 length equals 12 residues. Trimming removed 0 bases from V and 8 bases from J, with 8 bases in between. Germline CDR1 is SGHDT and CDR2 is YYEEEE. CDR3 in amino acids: CASSLVASGYTF. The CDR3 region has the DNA TGTGCCAGCAGCTTGGTAGCTTCCGGCTACACCTTC.

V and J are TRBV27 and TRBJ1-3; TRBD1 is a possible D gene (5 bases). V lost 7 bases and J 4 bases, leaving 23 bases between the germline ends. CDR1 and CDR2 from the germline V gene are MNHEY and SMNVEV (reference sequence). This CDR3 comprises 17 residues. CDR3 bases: TGTGCCAGCACCCTGAGATTAGACAGTAATCTAGGAAACACCATATATTTT. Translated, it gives CASTLRLDSNLGNTIYF.

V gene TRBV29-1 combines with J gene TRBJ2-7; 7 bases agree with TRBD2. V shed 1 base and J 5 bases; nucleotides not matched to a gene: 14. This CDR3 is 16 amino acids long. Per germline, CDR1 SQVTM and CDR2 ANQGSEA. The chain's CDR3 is CSVEGPSGGGVNEQYF. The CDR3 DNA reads TGCAGCGTTGAAGGGCCTTCGGGAGGCGGTGTTAACGAGCAGTACTTC.

The CDR3 region is CASSVGGGGGYEQYF. The CDR3 DNA reads as TGTGCCAGCAGCGTAGGCGGGGGGGGAGGCTACGAGCAGTACTTC. This chain joins TRBV9 and TRBJ2-7; TRBD2 matches 9 bases. Losses at the gene ends were 0 bases for V and 3 bases for J; bases not matched to a gene: 4. The CDR3 runs 15 residues. Germline V CDR1 and CDR2: SGDLS, YYNGEE.

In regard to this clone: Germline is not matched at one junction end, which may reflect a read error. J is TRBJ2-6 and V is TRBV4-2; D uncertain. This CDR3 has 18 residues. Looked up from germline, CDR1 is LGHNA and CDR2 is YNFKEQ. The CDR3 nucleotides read TGTGCCAGCAGCAGACGCGGCAAAGGTTACAAAGTCGGCCAACGTCCTGACTTT. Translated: CASSRRGKGYKVGQRPDF.

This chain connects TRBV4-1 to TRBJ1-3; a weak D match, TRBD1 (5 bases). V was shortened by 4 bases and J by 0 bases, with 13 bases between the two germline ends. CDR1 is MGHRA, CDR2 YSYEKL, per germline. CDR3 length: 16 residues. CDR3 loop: CASSRGAASSGNTIYF. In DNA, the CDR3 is TGCGCCAGCAGCCGCGGGGCCGCGAGCTCTGGAAACACCATATATTTT.